The 27 T cell receptor beta chains listed next were all sequenced from one sample in a study of blood T cells in healthy people across ages. Using a J-beta primer mix together with a sample-barcoded 5' primer, a second PCR was run for about 6 to 11 cycles. TCRdb ran MiXCR on the 5' RACE reads and lists one entry per CDR3 protein. The sample holds approximately 1.5 million distinct CDR3 sequences, 34% seen once. Sequenced sample: blood. Receptors originate from a woman aged 25 to 39 in good health.

The V and J genes are TRBV10-3 and TRBJ2-5; D is possibly TRBD2 (6 bases). Trimming removed 7 bases at V and 5 bases at J, with 14 bases between. The CDR3 runs to 13 residues. Germline V gene data show CDR1 as ENHRY and CDR2 as SYGVKD. DNA for the CDR3: TGTGCCATCAATCCATTCAGCGGGGAGACCCAGTACTTC. Its translation: CAINPFSGETQYF.

The chain employs TRBV27 and TRBJ1-1, with no clear D. This CDR3 has 14 residues. Germline V gene lookup returns CDR1 MNHEY and CDR2 SMNVEV (reference sequence). Trimming removed 5 bases at V and 0 bases at J, with 10 bases between. CDR3: CASSEDVMNTEAFF. Here the CDR3 DNA reads TGTGCCAGCAGTGAGGACGTTATGAACACTGAAGCTTTCTTT.

The CDR3 reads CSARVPRRDNEQFF. The CDR3 region has the DNA TGCAGTGCTAGAGTGCCCCGGAGGGACAATGAGCAGTTCTTC. This chain joins TRBV20-1 and TRBJ2-1, with D tentatively TRBD2 (6 bases). The length of the CDR3 is 14 residues. CDR1 is DFQATT and CDR2 is SNEGSKA in the germline V gene (reference sequence). V lost 1 base and J 5 bases, leaving 12 bases between the germline ends.

This clonotype was seen only a few times. The CDR3 is CASSVGFLSGANVLTF. DNA of the CDR3: TGTGCCAGCAGCGTAGGGTTCCTTTCTGGGGCCAACGTCCTGACTTTC. The chain carries TRBV9 and TRBJ2-6; D unclear. The CDR3 contains 16 residues. V was cut by 0 bases and J by 1 base, with 8 bases left in between. CDR1 and CDR2 from the germline V gene are SGDLS and YYNGEE.

This chain uses TRBV10-3 with TRBJ1-2; 8 positions agree with TRBD1. J lost 8 bases, V lost 5 bases, and 4 bases had no gene match. Germline loops: CDR1 ENHRY, CDR2 SYGVKD. The CDR3 is 12 residues long. The CDR3, as DNA: TGTGCCATCAGTAAGACAGGGGAGGGCTACACCTTC. It codes for CAISKTGEGYTF.

This clonotype has ten or more counts. V and J are TRBV5-1 and TRBJ2-1, with 13 bases fitting TRBD2. Germline lookup yields CDR1 SGHRS and CDR2 YFSETQ. The CDR3 is made up of 16 amino acids. Unmatched junction bases numbered 13, after V lost 6 bases and J lost 10 bases. Written as DNA, the CDR3 is TGCGCCAGCACTCACGAATGGACTAGCGGGAGTGGGGAGCAGTTCTTC. Residues: CASTHEWTSGSGEQFF.

For the CDR3, the DNA is TGTGCCAGCAGCCAAGATTGGGGGGCGGCTTTCTTT. This encodes CASSQDWGAAFF. V and J are TRBV3-1 and TRBJ1-1; maybe TRBD1 (6 bases). This CDR3 region has 12 residues. V lost 0 bases, J lost 11 bases, and 10 bases lay in between. In germline, CDR1 is LGHDT, CDR2 YNNKEL (reference sequence).

To note about this clonotype: One junction end does not reproduce the germline sequence, and a read error may be involved. The chain combines TRBV9 with TRBJ1-2; D may be TRBD1 (5 bases). CDR1 and CDR2 from the germline V gene are SGDLS and YYNGEE. The length of the CDR3 is 15 residues. CDR3 in amino acids: CASSARDGTNYGCTF. CDR3 coding DNA: TGTGCCAGCAGCGCCAGGGACGGCACTAACTATGGCTGCACCTTC.

The chain recombines TRBV24-1 with TRBJ2-3, with D perhaps assigned TRBD1 or TRBD2 (6 bases each). This CDR3 region has 17 residues. CDR1 is KGHDR, CDR2 SFDVKD, per germline. V dropped 4 bases and J dropped 3 bases, with 19 bases sitting between them. CDR3 amino acids: CATSDSPQRRGTDTQYF. For the CDR3, the DNA is TGTGCCACCAGTGACTCACCCCAGCGGAGGGGGACAGATACGCAGTATTTT.

The chain links TRBV20-1 to TRBJ1-1; TRBD1 might be the D (6 bases). Per the germline V gene, CDR1 is DFQATT and CDR2 is SNEGSKA (reference sequence). V lost 4 bases and J lost 0, with 9 bases in between. The length of the CDR3 is 13 residues. The DNA of the CDR3 is TGCAGTGCTACGAGGGGGTTGAACACTGAAGCTTTCTTT. Translated, it gives CSATRGLNTEAFF.

This sequence joins TRBV6-1 and TRBJ2-1; 8 nucleotides agree with TRBD2. CDR3 size: 14 residues. CDR1 MNHNS and CDR2 SASEGT come from the germline V gene. Losses at the gene ends were 8 bases for V and 5 bases for J; bases not matched to a gene: 8. In DNA, the CDR3 is TGTGCCAGCGAAGCTAGCGGGCGACACAATGAGCAGTTCTTC. The encoded protein is CASEASGRHNEQFF.

A note on this clonotype: A junction boundary mismatches the germline segment, possibly from a read error. The CDR3 DNA follows: TGTGTCAGCAGCGTGAAAGTAGCGGGGGATTACTCCTACAATGAGCAGTACTTC. Translating it yields CVSSVKVAGDYSYNEQYF. The chain is built from TRBV9 and TRBJ2-1; 9 positions match TRBD2. The J call may be incorrect, as the DNA end agrees better with TRBJ2-7. CDR1 and CDR2 (germline): SGDLS, YYNGEE. This CDR3 has 18 amino acids.

A few counts support this clonotype. The CDR3 loop is CASRKQGRYEQYF. The CDR3 DNA follows: TGTGCCAGCAGGAAACAGGGTCGTTACGAGCAGTACTTC. J is TRBJ2-7 and V is TRBV28; D possibly corresponds to TRBD1 (6 bases). Trimming took 6 bases from V and 4 from J, leaving 13 bases between them. The CDR3 has 13 residues. The V gene's germline CDR1 is MDHEN and CDR2 SYDVKM.

The chain couples TRBV6-5 to TRBJ2-7; D unclear. The CDR3 contains 15 residues. Germline-derived CDR1 and CDR2 are MNHEY and SVGAGI. The V end lost 3 bases, the J end lost 0 bases, and 12 bases lay between the germline ends. CDR3 in DNA: TGTGCCAGCAGTTATGGAGCTCCCAGCTCCTACGAGCAGTACTTC. It is translated as CASSYGAPSSYEQYF.

This clonotype was found a few times. This chain links TRBV5-1 with TRBJ2-3; 16 bases align to TRBD2. J was trimmed by 4 bases and V by 3 bases; bases with no gene match: 2. CDR1 and CDR2 (germline): SGHRS, YFSETQ. This CDR3 contains 16 residues. In DNA, the CDR3 is TGCGCCAGCAGCTCCGGGACTAGCGGGGGGGCAGATACGCAGTATTTT. Amino acid sequence: CASSSGTSGGADTQYF.

A few counts support this clonotype. V and J are TRBV20-1 and TRBJ2-7, with D maybe TRBD1 (6 bases). V lost 5 bases, J lost 0 bases, and 11 bases lay in between. There are 13 residues in the CDR3. The germline V gene has CDR1 DFQATT and CDR2 SNEGSKA (reference sequence). CDR3 bases: TGCAGTGCTTCCCTGGACAGCTCCTACGAGCAGTACTTC. This gives the protein CSASLDSSYEQYF.

This clonotype has just a few counts. The V call is TRBV11-2, the J call TRBJ1-4; no reliable D call. Trimming left V 0 bases short and J 8 bases short, with 10 bases between. The CDR3 runs 14 residues. Germline V gene data show CDR1 as SGHAT and CDR2 as FQNNGV. The CDR3 DNA sequence: TGTGCCAGCAGCTTAGAACCTTCTCAGGAAAAACTGTTTTTT. Its protein is CASSLEPSQEKLFF.

This clonotype has a handful of counts. The V and J genes are TRBV15 and TRBJ2-3; a weak D match, TRBD2 (6 bases). The germline V gene encodes CDR1 LNHNV and CDR2 YYDKDF (reference sequence). Trimming took off 3 bases at V and 6 bases at J, with 16 bases between the two ends. This CDR3 is 15 amino acids long. The CDR3 DNA reads as TGTGCCACCAGCAGCTCGGCGGGGTTCTCTGATACGCAGTATTTT. Protein sequence: CATSSSAGFSDTQYF.

The J gene is TRBJ2-5, the V gene TRBV7-9; tentative D call: TRBD2 (6 bases). CDR1 SEHNR and CDR2 FQNEAQ come from the germline V gene (reference sequence). The length of the CDR3 is 15 residues. V lost 4 bases, J lost 4 bases, and 16 bases lay in between. The CDR3 protein is CASSSGDGAVETQYF. The CDR3 DNA reads as TGTGCCAGCAGCTCGGGGGACGGGGCCGTAGAGACCCAGTACTTC.

This clonotype has only a few counts. The chain combines TRBV30 with TRBJ2-1; unclear D gene. The CDR3 has 12 residues. V lost 2 bases and J lost 6, with 8 bases in between. Germline V gene sequence: CDR1 GTSNPN, CDR2 SVGIG (reference sequence). CDR3 in DNA: TGTGCCTGGAGTTTCCCCGGCAATGAGCAGTTCTTC. It yields the protein CAWSFPGNEQFF.

This clonotype was seen a handful of times. V and J are TRBV25-1 and TRBJ2-7; TRBD2 matches at 7 bases. Germline CDR1 is MGHDK and CDR2 is SYGVNS. The CDR3 runs to 14 residues. V was clipped by 6 bases and J by 3 bases; unmatched bases: 8. The CDR3 DNA is TGTGCCAGCAGGGGGGAGGGAACGGGCTACGAGCAGTACTTC. Translating gives CASRGEGTGYEQYF.

The CDR3 nucleotides are TGTGCCAGCAGTGAAGGGGGTTCGGGCAATCAGCCCCAGCATTTT. Its translation is CASSEGGSGNQPQHF. This chain uses TRBV6-1 with TRBJ1-5, with D uncertain. Germline V lookup: CDR1 MNHNS, CDR2 SASEGT. V lost 1 base to trimming and J lost 2 bases, with 9 bases between them. CDR3 length: 15 residues.

This chain joins TRBV4-1 and TRBJ2-7; 8 bases are a match to TRBD1. The CDR3 consists of 15 residues. The trim removed 0 bases at V and 4 bases at J, leaving 5 bases unmatched. From germline, CDR1 is MGHRA and CDR2 YSYEKL. CDR3 bases: TGCGCCAGCAGCCAAGATACAGGGGGGATTTACGAGCAGTACTTC. Translation: CASSQDTGGIYEQYF.

The J gene is TRBJ2-5, the V gene TRBV28; possibly TRBD2 for D (6 bases). Germline-derived CDR1 and CDR2 are MDHEN and SYDVKM. V was trimmed by 4 bases and J by 5 bases, leaving 17 bases between them. CDR3 size: 15 residues. Here the CDR3 reads CASSYDGSFRETQYF. The DNA for the CDR3 is TGTGCCAGCAGTTACGACGGGAGTTTCAGGGAGACCCAGTACTTC.

This chain uses TRBV2 with TRBJ2-3; D unclear. V was cut by 4 bases and J by 4 bases, with 6 bases left in between. The CDR3 runs to 12 residues. Germline CDR1 reads SNHLY; CDR2 reads FYNNEI. The CDR3, as DNA: TGTGCCAGCAGTGGCGAAGCAGATACGCAGTATTTT. Translation gives CASSGEADTQYF.

The chain combines TRBV7-8 with TRBJ2-5; 7 bases map to TRBD1. The V gene end was trimmed by 1 base and the J gene end by 2 bases; junction bases not matched to a gene: 4. CDR1 and CDR2 (germline): SGHVS, FQNEAQ. CDR3 length equals 15 residues. The CDR3 nucleotides read TGTGCCAGCAGCTTAGATTCCAGGGGGCAAGAGACCCAGTACTTC. It specifies CASSLDSRGQETQYF.

This clonotype was detected a few times. At one end the junction does not follow the germline gene, possibly because of a read error. V usage is TRBV5-1 and J usage is TRBJ2-4; 14 positions match TRBD2. The DNA end favors TRBJ2-7, so the J call may be wrong. Germline V gene lookup returns CDR1 SGHRS and CDR2 YFSETQ. The length of the CDR3 is 16 residues. The CDR3 here is CVSSPGLAGVSYEQYF. Here the CDR3 DNA reads TGCGTCAGCAGCCCGGGACTAGCGGGAGTGTCCTACGAGCAGTACTTC.